The sequence of this T cell receptor beta chain was determined in a study of T cells in Graves' hyperthyroidism and ophthalmopathy. In the study overall: Peripheral blood was obtained at initial diagnosis, preceding any treatment. Whole-study results and caveats: Peripheral blood also featured most of the thyroid clonotypes expanded above 0.001. The model foresaw ophthalmopathy a median roughly 6 months prior to onset.

RNA transcripts yielded amplified TCR beta CDR3 regions. The HTBI set primed first-round TCR CDR3 RT-PCR. TCRdb used MiXCR to reprocess the multiplex PCR reads, holding one entry per CDR3 protein. Of 300,000 to 350,000 distinct CDR3 sequences in the sample, roughly 20% are singletons; the top ten hold roughly 15%. The authors obtained PBMCs from more than 9.5 ml of fresh peripheral blood. This clonotype has a count of ten or more. No antigen is known for it. CDR3 length: 12 amino acids. Germline V gives CDR1 MNHEY, CDR2 SVGEGT. Trimming removed 7 bases at V and 1 base at J, with 7 bases between. V usage is TRBV6-2 or TRBV6-3 and J usage is TRBJ2-5; no reliable D call. The TCR comes from a woman aged 35 to 49 with Graves' ophthalmopathy. Sequencing used blood. Written as DNA, the CDR3 is TGTGCCAGCAAGAGACCCCAAGAGACCCAGTACTTC. As protein: CASKRPQETQYF.